This TCR beta chain was captured in a study of blood T cell repertoires in COVID-19. Membership in each cohort depended on participant-reported clinical history. The repertoire was sequenced with immunoSEQ multiplex PCR; TCRdb's copy has only in-frame clones and lacks some. The sample has 200,000 to 250,000 clones; more than 70% are singletons. Between the trimmed V and J ends, which lost 6 bases and 4 bases, there was a span of 9 bases. This CDR3 contains 13 residues. Sequences were obtained from PBMCs or T cells enriched from blood (not recorded which). The rearrangement uses TRBV12-3 or TRBV12-4 and TRBJ2-2; possibly TRBD2 for D (6 bases). The origin of this receptor is a woman between 40 and 55 years old with acute COVID-19. CDR3 DNA sequence: TGTGCCAGCAGGCGGGGTTTCACCGGGGAGCTGTTTTTT. Translated: CASRRGFTGELFF.